This T cell receptor (beta chain) was documented in a study of T cell responses to AZD1222 COVID-19 vaccine. Germline V CDR1 and CDR2: MNHEY, SMNVEV (reference sequence). Unmatched junction bases numbered 9, after V lost 5 bases and J lost 1 base. The CDR3 length is 16 residues. Repertoires were generated with immunoSEQ multiplex PCR, while TCRdb's copy carries only in-frame clones and drops some. Of approximately 150,000 clones listed, approximately 90% were seen once; the top ten hold approximately 1.3%. In its sample, this clone was seen once. The chain recombines TRBV27 with TRBJ1-2; the match to TRBD1 covers 8 bases. The origin of this receptor is an adult who received the AZD1222 COVID-19 vaccine. Sequences were derived from peripheral blood, sampled 28 days after the second AZD1222 dose. In nucleotides, the CDR3 is TGTGCCAGCAGTCTCCTCGGACAGGGAATTAACTATGGCTACACCTTC. This sequence encodes CASSLLGQGINYGYTF.